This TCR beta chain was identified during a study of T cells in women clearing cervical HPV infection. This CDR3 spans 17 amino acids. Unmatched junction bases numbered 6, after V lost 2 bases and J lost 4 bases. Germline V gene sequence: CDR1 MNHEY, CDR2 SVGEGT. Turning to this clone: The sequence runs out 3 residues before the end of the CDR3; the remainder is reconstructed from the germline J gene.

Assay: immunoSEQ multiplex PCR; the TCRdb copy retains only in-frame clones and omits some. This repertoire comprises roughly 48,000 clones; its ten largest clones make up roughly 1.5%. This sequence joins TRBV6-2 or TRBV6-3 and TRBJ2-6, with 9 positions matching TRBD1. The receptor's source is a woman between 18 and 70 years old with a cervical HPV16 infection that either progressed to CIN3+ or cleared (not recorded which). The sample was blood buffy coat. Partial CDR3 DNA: TGTGCCAGCAGTTACCCCTGGACAGGGGCGGGGGCCAACGTC. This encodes CASSYPWTGAGANV. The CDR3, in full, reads CASSYPWTGAGANVLTF.